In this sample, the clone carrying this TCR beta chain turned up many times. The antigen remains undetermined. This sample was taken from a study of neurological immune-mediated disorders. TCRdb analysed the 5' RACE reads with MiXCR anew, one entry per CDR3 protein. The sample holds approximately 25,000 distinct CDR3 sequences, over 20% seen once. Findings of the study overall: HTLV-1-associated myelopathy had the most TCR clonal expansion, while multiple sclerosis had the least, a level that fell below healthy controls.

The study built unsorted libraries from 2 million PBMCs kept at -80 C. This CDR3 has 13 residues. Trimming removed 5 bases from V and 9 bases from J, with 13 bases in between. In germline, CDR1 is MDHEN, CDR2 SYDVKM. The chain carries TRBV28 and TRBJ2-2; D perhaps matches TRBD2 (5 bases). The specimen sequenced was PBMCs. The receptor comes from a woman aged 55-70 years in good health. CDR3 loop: CASSEVSGRELFF. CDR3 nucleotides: TGTGCCAGCAGTGAAGTAAGCGGCCGGGAGCTGTTTTTT.